Each of the 23 T cell receptor beta chains below was sequenced from the same sample in a study of blood T cell repertoires in COVID-19 (TCRdb year 2020). Libraries were built with the immunoSEQ multiplex PCR assay. This is the immuneACCESS table as TCRdb keeps it, with only in-frame sequences that have V and J called. A part of the clones is gone; compared with another copy, unresolved V genes explain less than half, and the rest is unexplained. The sample records approximately 210,000 clones, about 88% of which are singletons. The ten top clones hold under 2% of the sample. Material for sequencing was peripheral blood. All receptors derive from a man aged 40-50 years with active or convalescent COVID-19.

The chain links TRBV5-1 to TRBJ2-3; D is perhaps TRBD1 (5 bases). V lost 2 bases and J 2 bases, leaving 12 bases between the germline ends. Germline loops: CDR1 SGHRS, CDR2 YFSETQ. This CDR3 is built from 15 residues. CDR3 region: CASSLQDPYTDTQYF. The CDR3 DNA follows: TGCGCCAGCAGCTTACAGGACCCTTACACAGATACGCAGTATTTT.

This chain uses TRBV27 with TRBJ2-1; 11 bases fit TRBD2. CDR1 and CDR2 (germline): MNHEY, SMNVEV (reference sequence). V trimming: 7 bases; J trimming: 3 bases; junction bases outside the gene matches: 5. The CDR3 is 15 residues long. Here the CDR3 reads CASTPGTSGYNEQFF. The CDR3 DNA sequence: TGTGCCAGCACCCCCGGGACTAGCGGCTACAATGAGCAGTTCTTC.

This chain links TRBV7-2 with TRBJ2-6; a possible D gene is TRBD1 (5 bases). V shed 1 base and J shed 0 bases, with 10 bases lying between them. From germline, CDR1 is SGHTA and CDR2 FQGNSA. CDR3 length: 17 amino acids. DNA of the CDR3: TGTGCCAGCAGCTTAGAGACAGTGACCTCTGGGGCCAACGTCCTGACTTTC. Its translation: CASSLETVTSGANVLTF.

The chain is built from TRBV5-4 and TRBJ2-7, with 8 bases identical to TRBD1. Trimming took 5 bases from V and 5 from J; bases not matched to a gene: 6. The CDR3 length is 13 residues. Per the germline V gene, CDR1 is SGHNT and CDR2 is YYREEE (reference sequence). The CDR3 bases are TGTGCCAGCAGTCGCGACAGGGGCCACGAGCAGTACTTC. This translates into CASSRDRGHEQYF.

V is TRBV30 and J is TRBJ1-4; the match to TRBD1 covers 8 bases. The CDR3 loop spans 13 amino acids. The ends lost 3 bases at V and 5 bases at J; junction bases unmatched: 2. The germline gives CDR1 GTSNPN, CDR2 SVGIG (reference sequence). CDR3 bases: TGTGCCTGGAGGGGACAGGAGAATGAAAAACTGTTTTTT. Encoded protein: CAWRGQENEKLFF.

The CDR3 sequence is CASSLMKAGVTGELFF. The DNA of the CDR3 is TGTGCCAGCAGCTTAATGAAAGCGGGAGTTACCGGGGAGCTGTTTTTT. The chain uses TRBV7-3 and TRBJ2-2; 8 bases match TRBD2. V was clipped by 1 base and J by 5 bases; unmatched bases: 6. CDR3 length equals 16 residues. Germline CDR1 SGHTA, CDR2 FQGTGA.

The CDR3 DNA reads TGTGCCAGCGCAGGGATTAGGAATGAGCAGTTCTTC. Translating it yields CASAGIRNEQFF. The rearrangement links TRBV2 to TRBJ2-1, with TRBD1 as a possible D gene (5 bases). This CDR3 has 12 amino acids. Trimming shortened V by 8 bases and J by 7 bases, and 12 bases separated the two germline ends. Germline CDR1 and CDR2: SNHLY and FYNNEI.

This clone was detected only once. The chain has TRBV10-3 and TRBJ2-7, with D possibly being TRBD2 (5 bases). Trimming took off 3 bases at V and 0 bases at J, with 15 bases between the two ends. In germline, CDR1 is ENHRY, CDR2 SYGVKD. The CDR3 length is 16 residues. The CDR3 DNA is TGTGCCATCAGTGATTCGGGTGGACTTAGCTCCTACGAGCAGTACTTC. It codes for CAISDSGGLSSYEQYF.

V gene TRBV19 combines with J gene TRBJ2-7, with 9 bases aligning to TRBD1. J lost 3 bases, V lost 3 bases, and 6 bases had no gene match. The CDR3 sequence is 15 residues long. CDR1 LNHDA and CDR2 SQIVND come from the germline V gene (reference sequence). The CDR3 is CASSIFRTGVYEQYF. The CDR3 region has the DNA TGTGCCAGTAGTATTTTTAGGACAGGGGTCTACGAGCAGTACTTC.

CDR3 in DNA: TGTGCCAGTACACAGGGCAGGGCCCGGACTGTGAACACTGAAGCTTTCTTT. Its translation: CASTQGRARTVNTEAFF. The V gene is TRBV19, the J gene TRBJ1-1; D might be TRBD1 (6 bases). Germline assignment: CDR1 LNHDA and CDR2 SQIVND (reference sequence). Between the trimmed V and J ends, which lost 7 bases and 0 bases, there was a span of 21 bases. This CDR3 contains 17 residues. The full variable domain, with the rest looked up from reference TRBV19 and TRBJ1-1, is DGGITQSPKYLFRKEGQNVTLSCEQNLNHDAMYWYRQDPGQGLRLIYYSQIVNDFQKGDIAEGYSVSREKKESFPLTVTSAQKNPTAFYLCASTQGRARTVNTEAFFGQGTRLTVV.

The V call is TRBV15, the J call TRBJ1-5; possible D gene TRBD1, 6 bases. The CDR3 is 13 amino acids. Germline V CDR1 and CDR2: LNHNV, YYDKDF (reference sequence). V lost 4 bases to trimming and J lost 4 bases, with 8 bases between them. The CDR3 DNA is TGTGCCACCAGCATCAGGGGTAATCAGCCCCAGCATTTT. This sequence encodes CATSIRGNQPQHF.

The chain uses TRBV28 and TRBJ2-3, with no clear D. The CDR3 has 12 amino acids. V lost 5 bases and J lost 1, with 4 bases in between. Germline CDR1 is MDHEN and CDR2 is SYDVKM. The CDR3 protein is CASSLGTDTQYF. CDR3 sequence (DNA): TGTGCCAGCAGTCTAGGCACAGATACGCAGTATTTT.

The chain combines TRBV7-2 with TRBJ2-7, with 7 bases identical to TRBD1. This CDR3 is built from 14 residues. Germline CDR1 is SGHTA and CDR2 is FQGNSA. The trim removed 5 bases at V and 3 bases at J, leaving 7 bases unmatched. CDR3 DNA: TGTGCCAGCAGCCAACGGGACAGATTCTACGAGCAGTACTTC. It encodes CASSQRDRFYEQYF.

J is TRBJ2-3 and V is TRBV10-3, with a possible D match to TRBD2 (6 bases). V lost 8 bases to trimming and J lost 2 bases, with 20 bases between them. Germline CDR1 ENHRY, CDR2 SYGVKD. The CDR3 runs to 16 residues. The CDR3 reads CAISTGLPVNTDTQYF. The CDR3 nucleotides read TGTGCCATCTCCACCGGACTACCCGTTAACACAGATACGCAGTATTTT.

The gene calls are TRBV5-1 and TRBJ1-3; TRBD1 might be the D (6 bases). The V end lost 2 bases, the J end lost 4 bases, and 13 bases lay between the germline ends. The CDR3 consists of 15 residues. The V gene's germline CDR1 is SGHRS and CDR2 YFSETQ. In nucleotides, the CDR3 is TGCGCCAGCAGCTTTCAGGGGCTTACAGGAAACACCATATATTTT. Protein product: CASSFQGLTGNTIYF.

Remarks on this clone: Its ends do not fully match the called genes, so a read error is possible. The chain is built from TRBV6-5 and TRBJ1-2, with TRBD1 matching over 8 bases. The germline CDR1 and CDR2 sequences are MNHEY and SVGAGI. The CDR3 runs 14 residues. The chain's CDR3 is CASTYRAGGNGYTF. For the CDR3, the DNA is TGTGCCAGCACTTACCGGGCAGGGGGCAATGGCTACACCTTC.

V is TRBV11-2 and J is TRBJ2-2; 16 positions agree with TRBD2. Trimming removed 5 bases from V and 10 bases from J; junction bases left unmatched: 7. This CDR3 is built from 16 residues. CDR1 and CDR2 from the germline V gene are SGHAT and FQNNGV. Here the CDR3 reads CASSLGLAGGPMELFF. CDR3 sequence (DNA): TGTGCCAGCAGCCTGGGACTAGCGGGGGGGCCAATGGAGCTGTTTTTT.

The V gene is TRBV7-9, the J gene TRBJ1-5, with 8 bases identical to TRBD1. The length of the CDR3 is 16 residues. V dropped 1 base and J dropped 3; count of bases not matched to a gene: 5. Germline CDR1 reads SEHNR; CDR2 reads FQNEAQ (reference sequence). Written as DNA, the CDR3 is TGTGCCAGCAGCTTAGACCGGGGACAGGCCAATCAGCCCCAGCATTTT. It encodes CASSLDRGQANQPQHF.

CDR3 protein: CASSFGTGTDTQYF. Written as DNA, the CDR3 is TGTGCCAGCAGCTTTGGGACAGGAACAGATACGCAGTATTTT. The genes are TRBV11-2 and TRBJ2-3; 8 bases fit TRBD1. The germline V gene encodes CDR1 SGHAT and CDR2 FQNNGV. The CDR3 covers 14 residues. Trimming cost V 3 bases and J 3 bases; bases outside gene matches: 2.

The rearrangement joins TRBV5-1 to TRBJ2-1; 7 bases are a match to TRBD2. V shed 3 bases and J 9 bases; nucleotides not matched to a gene: 15. The CDR3 spans 16 residues. Germline CDR1 reads SGHRS; CDR2 reads YFSETQ. CDR3 sequence reads: CASSSKSWAGEGEQFF. Written as DNA, the CDR3 is TGCGCCAGCAGCTCAAAGAGTTGGGCGGGAGAGGGTGAGCAGTTCTTC.

This sequence joins TRBV2 and TRBJ2-1; D gene unclear. The CDR3 has 12 amino acids. V lost 3 bases, J lost 15 bases, and 15 bases lay in between. In germline, CDR1 is SNHLY, CDR2 FYNNEI. This CDR3 is CASSDDSMRLFF. DNA of the CDR3: TGTGCCAGCAGTGACGACTCAATGAGGTTGTTCTTC.

The chain carries TRBV4-1 and TRBJ1-4; weak D call: TRBD1 (5 bases). Germline assignment: CDR1 MGHRA and CDR2 YSYEKL. The CDR3 runs 14 residues. The V end lost 1 base, the J end lost 8 bases, and 11 bases lay between the germline ends. Here the CDR3 reads CASSQGQGREKLFF. CDR3 DNA: TGCGCCAGCAGCCAAGGGCAGGGAAGGGAAAAACTGTTTTTT.

Turning to this clone: Different DNA sequences within this sample yield the same CDR3. This chain joins TRBV5-1 and TRBJ2-7; D may be TRBD2 (6 bases). Germline loops: CDR1 SGHRS, CDR2 YFSETQ. This CDR3 contains 15 residues. V shed 4 bases and J shed 3 bases, with 17 bases lying between them. In DNA form, the CDR3 reads TGCGCCAGCAGCCTAGAACCGGGACTCTACTACGAGCAGTACTTC. This codes for CASSLEPGLYYEQYF.